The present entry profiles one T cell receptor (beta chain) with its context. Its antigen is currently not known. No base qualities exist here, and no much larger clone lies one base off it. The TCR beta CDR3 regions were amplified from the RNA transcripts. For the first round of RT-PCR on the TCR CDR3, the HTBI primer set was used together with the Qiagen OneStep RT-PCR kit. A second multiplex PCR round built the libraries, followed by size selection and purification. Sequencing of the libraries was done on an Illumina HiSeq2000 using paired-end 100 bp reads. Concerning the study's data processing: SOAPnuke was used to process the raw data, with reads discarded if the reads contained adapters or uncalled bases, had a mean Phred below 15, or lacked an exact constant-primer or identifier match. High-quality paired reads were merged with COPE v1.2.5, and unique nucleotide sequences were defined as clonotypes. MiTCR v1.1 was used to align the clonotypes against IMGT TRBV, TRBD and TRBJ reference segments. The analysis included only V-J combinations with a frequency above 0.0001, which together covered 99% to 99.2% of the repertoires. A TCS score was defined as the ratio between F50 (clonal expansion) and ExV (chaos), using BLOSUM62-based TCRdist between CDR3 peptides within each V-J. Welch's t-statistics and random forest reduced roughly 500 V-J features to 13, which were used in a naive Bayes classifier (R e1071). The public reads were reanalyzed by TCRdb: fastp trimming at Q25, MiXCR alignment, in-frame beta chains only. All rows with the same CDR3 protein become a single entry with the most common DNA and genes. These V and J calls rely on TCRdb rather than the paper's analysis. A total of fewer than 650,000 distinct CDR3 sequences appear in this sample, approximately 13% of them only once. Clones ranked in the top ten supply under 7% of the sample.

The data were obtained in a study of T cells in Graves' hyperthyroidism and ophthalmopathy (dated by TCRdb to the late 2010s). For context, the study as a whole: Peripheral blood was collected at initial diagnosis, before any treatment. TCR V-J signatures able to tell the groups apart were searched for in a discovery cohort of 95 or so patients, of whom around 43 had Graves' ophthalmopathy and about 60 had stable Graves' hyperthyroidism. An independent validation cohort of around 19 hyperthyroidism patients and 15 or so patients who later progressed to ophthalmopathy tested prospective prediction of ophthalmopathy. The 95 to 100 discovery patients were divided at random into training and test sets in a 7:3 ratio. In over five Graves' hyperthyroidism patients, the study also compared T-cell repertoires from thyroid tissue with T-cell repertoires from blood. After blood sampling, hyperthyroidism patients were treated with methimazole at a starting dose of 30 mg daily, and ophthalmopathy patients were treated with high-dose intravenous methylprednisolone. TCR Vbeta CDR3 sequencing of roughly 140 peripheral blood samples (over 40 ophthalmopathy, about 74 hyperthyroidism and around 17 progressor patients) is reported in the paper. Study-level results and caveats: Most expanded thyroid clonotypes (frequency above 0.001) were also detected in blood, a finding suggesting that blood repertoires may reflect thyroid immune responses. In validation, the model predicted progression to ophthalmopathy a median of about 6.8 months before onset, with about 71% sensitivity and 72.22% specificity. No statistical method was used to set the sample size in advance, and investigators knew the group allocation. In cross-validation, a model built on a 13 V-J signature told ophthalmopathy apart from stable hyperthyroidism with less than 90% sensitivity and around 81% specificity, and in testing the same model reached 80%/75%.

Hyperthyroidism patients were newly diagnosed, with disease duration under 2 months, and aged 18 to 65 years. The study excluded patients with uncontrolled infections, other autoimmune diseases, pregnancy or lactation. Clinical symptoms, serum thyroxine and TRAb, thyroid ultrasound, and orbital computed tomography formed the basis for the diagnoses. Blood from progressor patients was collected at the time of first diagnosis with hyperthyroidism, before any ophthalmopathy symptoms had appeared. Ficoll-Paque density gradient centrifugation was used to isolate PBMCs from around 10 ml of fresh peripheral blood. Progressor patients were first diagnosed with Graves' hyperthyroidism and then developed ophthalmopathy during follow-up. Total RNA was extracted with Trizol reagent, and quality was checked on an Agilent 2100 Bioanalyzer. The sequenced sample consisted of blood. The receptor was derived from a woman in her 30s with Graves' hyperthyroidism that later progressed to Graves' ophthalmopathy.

The DNA reads as follows: TGCGCCAGCAGCTTGGGGGAGGGGGACGAGCAGTACTTC. It is translated as CASSLGEGDEQYF. Recombination linked TRBV5-1 to TRBJ2-7, and the D gene may be TRBD2, 7 bases matching. CDR1 and CDR2 are drawn from the germline V gene: SGHRS, YFSETQ. The junction carries 9 bases between V and J, which are trimmed by 0 bases and 5 bases respectively. From the cysteine through the phenylalanine, the CDR3 covers 13 amino acids. Only the CDR3 region is kept as DNA, spanning 39 bases read in frame from base 1. With all but the CDR3 taken from the reference TRBV5-1 and TRBJ2-7 genes, the full variable domain is: KAGVTQTPRYLIKTRGQQVTLSCSPISGHRSVSWYQQTPGQGLQFLFEYFSETQRNKGNFPGRFSGRQFSNSRSEMNVSTLELGDSALYLCASSLGEGDEQYFGPGTRLTVT.